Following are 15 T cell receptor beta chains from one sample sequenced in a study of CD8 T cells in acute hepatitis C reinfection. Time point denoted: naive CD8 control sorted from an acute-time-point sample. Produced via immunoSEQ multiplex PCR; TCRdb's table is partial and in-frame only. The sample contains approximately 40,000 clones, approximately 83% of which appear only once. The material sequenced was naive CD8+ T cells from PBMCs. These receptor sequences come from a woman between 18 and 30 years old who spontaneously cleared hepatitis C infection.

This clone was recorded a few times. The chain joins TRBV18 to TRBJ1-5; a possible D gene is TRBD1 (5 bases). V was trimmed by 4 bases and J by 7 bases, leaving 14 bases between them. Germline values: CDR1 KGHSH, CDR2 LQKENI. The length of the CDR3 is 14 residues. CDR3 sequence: CASSLDTFMQPQHF. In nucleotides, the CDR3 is TGTGCCAGCTCACTGGACACCTTTATGCAGCCCCAGCATTTT.

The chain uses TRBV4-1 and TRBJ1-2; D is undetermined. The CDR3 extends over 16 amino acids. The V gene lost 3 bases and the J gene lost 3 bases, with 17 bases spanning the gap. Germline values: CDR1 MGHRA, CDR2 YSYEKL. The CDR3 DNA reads TGCGCCAGCAGCCATATACAAGGCTTATCGGACTATGGCTACACCTTC. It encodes CASSHIQGLSDYGYTF.

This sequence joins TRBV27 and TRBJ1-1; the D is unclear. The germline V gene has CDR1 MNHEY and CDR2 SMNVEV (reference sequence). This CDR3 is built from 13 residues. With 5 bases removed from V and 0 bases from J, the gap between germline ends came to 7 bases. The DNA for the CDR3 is TGTGCCAGCAGTCTAAATCTGAACACTGAAGCTTTCTTT. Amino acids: CASSLNLNTEAFF.

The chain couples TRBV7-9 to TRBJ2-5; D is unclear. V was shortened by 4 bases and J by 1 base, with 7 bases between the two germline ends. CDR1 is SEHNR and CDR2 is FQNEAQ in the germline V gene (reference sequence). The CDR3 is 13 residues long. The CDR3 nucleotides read TGTGCCAGCAGCTCCGTATTCCAAGAGACCCAGTACTTC. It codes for CASSSVFQETQYF.

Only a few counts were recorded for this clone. CDR3 sequence: CASSLQGAGELFF. DNA of the CDR3: TGCGCCAGCAGCTTACAGGGGGCCGGGGAGCTGTTTTTT. The chain couples TRBV4-1 to TRBJ2-2; 8 bases align to TRBD1. This CDR3 comprises 13 residues. The germline V gene encodes CDR1 MGHRA and CDR2 YSYEKL. Trimming at V came to 5 bases and at J to 6 bases, leaving 2 bases not matched to a gene.

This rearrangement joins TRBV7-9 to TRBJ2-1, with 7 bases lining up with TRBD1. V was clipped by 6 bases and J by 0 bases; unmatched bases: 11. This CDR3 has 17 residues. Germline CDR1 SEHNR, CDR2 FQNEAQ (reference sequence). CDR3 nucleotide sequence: TGTGCCAGCAGGATAACAGGGGAAGCCGGCTCCTACAATGAGCAGTTCTTC. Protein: CASRITGEAGSYNEQFF.

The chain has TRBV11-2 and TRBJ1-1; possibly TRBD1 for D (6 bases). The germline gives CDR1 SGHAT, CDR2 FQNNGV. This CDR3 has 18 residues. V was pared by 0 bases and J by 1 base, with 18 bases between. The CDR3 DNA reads TGTGCCAGCAGCTTAGATCTTACAATGGGGGGCGCGAACACTGAAGCTTTCTTT. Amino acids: CASSLDLTMGGANTEAFF.

CDR3 loop: CASSLQAGWNNEQFF. For the CDR3, the DNA is TGTGCCAGCAGCTTACAAGCGGGATGGAACAATGAGCAGTTCTTC. This chain joins TRBV11-2 and TRBJ2-1, with 7 bases that match TRBD2. The germline gives CDR1 SGHAT, CDR2 FQNNGV. The CDR3 is 15 residues long. V shed 2 bases and J 5 bases; nucleotides not matched to a gene: 6.

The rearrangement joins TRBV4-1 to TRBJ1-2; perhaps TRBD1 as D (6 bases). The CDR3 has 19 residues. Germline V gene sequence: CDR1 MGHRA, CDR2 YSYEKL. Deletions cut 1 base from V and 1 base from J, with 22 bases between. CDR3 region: CASSQAIGGALAGNYGYTF. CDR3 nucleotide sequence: TGCGCCAGCAGCCAAGCTATAGGGGGGGCCCTGGCTGGTAACTATGGCTACACCTTC.

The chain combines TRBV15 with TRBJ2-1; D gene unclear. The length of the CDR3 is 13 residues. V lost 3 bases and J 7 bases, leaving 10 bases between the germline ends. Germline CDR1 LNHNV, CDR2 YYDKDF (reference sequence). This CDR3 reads CATSRERLNEQFF. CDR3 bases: TGTGCCACCAGCAGGGAAAGATTAAATGAGCAGTTCTTC.

The CDR3 loop is CACQNVREDFQPQHF. The CDR3 bases are TGTGCCTGTCAAAACGTCAGGGAGGATTTTCAGCCCCAGCATTTT. The chain recombines TRBV30 with TRBJ1-5; D is perhaps TRBD1 (5 bases). This CDR3 is built from 15 residues. Trimming took off 6 bases at V and 6 bases at J, with 21 bases between the two ends. The germline V gene encodes CDR1 GTSNPN and CDR2 SVGIG (reference sequence).

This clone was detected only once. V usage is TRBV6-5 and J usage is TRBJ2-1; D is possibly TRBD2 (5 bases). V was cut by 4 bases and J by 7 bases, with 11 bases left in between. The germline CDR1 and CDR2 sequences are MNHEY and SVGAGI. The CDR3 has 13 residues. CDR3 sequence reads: CASSSTTGNEQFF. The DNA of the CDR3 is TGTGCCAGCAGTTCGACCACGGGGAATGAGCAGTTCTTC.

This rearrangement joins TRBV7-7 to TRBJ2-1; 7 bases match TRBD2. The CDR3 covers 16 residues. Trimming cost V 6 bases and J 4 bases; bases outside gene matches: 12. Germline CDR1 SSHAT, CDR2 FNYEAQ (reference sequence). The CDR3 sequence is CASSLLAGETYNEQFF. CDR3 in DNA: TGTGCCAGCAGTCTGCTGGCGGGAGAAACTTACAATGAGCAGTTCTTC.

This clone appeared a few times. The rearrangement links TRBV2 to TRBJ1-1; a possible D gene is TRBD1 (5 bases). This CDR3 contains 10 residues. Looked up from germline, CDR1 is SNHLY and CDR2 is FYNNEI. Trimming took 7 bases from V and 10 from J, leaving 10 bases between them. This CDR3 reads CASTTGGAFF. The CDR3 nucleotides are TGTGCCAGCACCACGGGGGGAGCTTTCTTT. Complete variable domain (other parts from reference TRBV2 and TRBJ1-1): EPEVTQTPSHQVTQMGQEVILRCVPISNHLYFYWYRQILGQKVEFLVSFYNNEISEKSEIFDDQFSVERPDGSNFTLKIRSTKLEDSAMYFCASTTGGAFFGQGTRLTVV.

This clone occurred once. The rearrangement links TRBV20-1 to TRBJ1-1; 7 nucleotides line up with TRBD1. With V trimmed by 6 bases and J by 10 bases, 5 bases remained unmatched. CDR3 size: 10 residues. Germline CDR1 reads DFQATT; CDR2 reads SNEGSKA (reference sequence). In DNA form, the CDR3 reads TGCAGTGCCTCCCGGACAGGAGCTTTCTTT. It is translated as CSASRTGAFF.